These 5 T cell receptor beta chains share one sample of origin, sequenced in a study of blood T cell repertoires in COVID-19. The table came from immunoSEQ multiplex PCR; TCRdb's copy has only in-frame clones and leaves some out. Of approximately 470,000 clones listed, roughly 87% were seen once; the top ten hold 0.7%. The sample was PBMCs or T cells enriched from blood (not recorded which). The receptors originated from a woman aged 18-29 years who had recovered from COVID-19.

V and J are TRBV18 and TRBJ2-7; a possible D gene is TRBD1 (5 bases). Germline V gene lookup returns CDR1 KGHSH and CDR2 LQKENI. This CDR3 region has 12 residues. Between the trimmed V and J ends, which lost 6 bases and 0 bases, there was a span of 6 bases. CDR3 protein: CASSDSSYEQYF. In nucleotides, the CDR3 is TGTGCCAGCTCTGACAGCTCCTACGAGCAGTACTTC.

The chain is built from TRBV28 and TRBJ2-5, with D perhaps matching TRBD2 (6 bases). The CDR3 has 14 residues. Between the trimmed V and J ends, which lost 2 bases and 1 base, there was a span of 8 bases. Germline lookup yields CDR1 MDHEN and CDR2 SYDVKM. The CDR3 region has the DNA TGTGCCAGCAGTTTAGGCGGGGTCCAAGAGACCCAGTACTTC. It is translated as CASSLGGVQETQYF.

V and J are TRBV2 and TRBJ1-3; no definite D call. The CDR3 is 11 residues long. Germline CDR1 reads SNHLY; CDR2 reads FYNNEI. Trimming pared 9 bases from V and 10 bases from J, leaving 13 bases between. The CDR3 is CASEEDVTIYF. The CDR3 DNA reads as TGTGCCAGTGAGGAAGACGTAACCATATATTTT.

The chain has TRBV18 and TRBJ2-2; TRBD2 matches 7 bases. The CDR3 is 16 residues long. Unmatched junction bases numbered 7, after V lost 3 bases and J lost 3 bases. The germline V gene has CDR1 KGHSH and CDR2 LQKENI. In DNA form, the CDR3 reads TGTGCCAGCTCACCGAGGACTAGTCCGGACACCGGGGAGCTGTTTTTT. Protein sequence: CASSPRTSPDTGELFF.

The chain combines TRBV19 with TRBJ1-2, with TRBD1 as a possible D gene (6 bases). Deletions cut 2 bases from V and 2 bases from J, with 21 bases between. The germline gives CDR1 LNHDA, CDR2 SQIVND (reference sequence). The CDR3 has 18 amino acids. CDR3 loop: CASSIPSIPRGANYGYTF. The CDR3 nucleotides are TGTGCCAGTAGTATACCTTCTATACCCAGGGGTGCCAACTATGGCTACACCTTC.